This T cell receptor (beta chain) was identified in a study of cytomegalovirus exposure and HLA in healthy donors. Whole-study findings and limits: An analysis was carried out at a later point. It showed that HLA-associated TCR beta chains were more clonally expanded than equally common non-associated chains. Across donors, sequencing depth was assumed by presence/absence analyses to be roughly uniform. Rare sequences made up most TCRs, while some public TCRs were found in many donors.

This clone was counted a few times. The antigen remains undetermined. The PCR employed 60 Vbeta primers together with 13 Jbeta primers. Sequencing used immunoSEQ multiplex PCR; TCRdb keeps in-frame clones, though not all of them. The table shows tens of thousands of clones, with 70% to 80% occurring only once. This TCR derives from a woman aged 40 to 50 in good health and CMV-seropositive. Material: PBMCs.

The CDR3 region has the DNA TGCGCCAGCAGCCAAGGGCTAGCGAACCGCAATGGTGAGCAGTTCTTC. Amino acid sequence: CASSQGLANRNGEQFF. The V gene is TRBV4-3, the J gene TRBJ2-1, with D perhaps matching TRBD2 (6 bases). The CDR3 length is 16 residues. The germline V gene encodes CDR1 LGHNA and CDR2 YSLEER. Trimming left V 1 base short and J 9 bases short, with 19 bases between.